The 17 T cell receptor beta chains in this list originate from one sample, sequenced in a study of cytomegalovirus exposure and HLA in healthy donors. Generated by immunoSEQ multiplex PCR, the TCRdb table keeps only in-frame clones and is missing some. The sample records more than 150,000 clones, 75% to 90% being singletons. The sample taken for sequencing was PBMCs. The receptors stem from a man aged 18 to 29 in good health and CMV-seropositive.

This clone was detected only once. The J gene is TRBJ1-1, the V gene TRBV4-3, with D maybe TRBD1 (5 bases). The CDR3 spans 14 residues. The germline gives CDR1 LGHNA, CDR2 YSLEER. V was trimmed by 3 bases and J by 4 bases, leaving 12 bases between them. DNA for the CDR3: TGCGCCAGCAGCCACCCCGGGGGGGGCACTGAAGCTTTCTTT. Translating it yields CASSHPGGGTEAFF.

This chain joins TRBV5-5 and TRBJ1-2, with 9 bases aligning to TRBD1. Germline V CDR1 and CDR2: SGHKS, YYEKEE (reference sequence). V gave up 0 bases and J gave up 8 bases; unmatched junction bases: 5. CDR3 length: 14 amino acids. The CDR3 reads CASSLAGTGKGYTF. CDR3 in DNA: TGTGCCAGCAGCTTGGCCGGGACAGGGAAAGGCTACACCTTC.

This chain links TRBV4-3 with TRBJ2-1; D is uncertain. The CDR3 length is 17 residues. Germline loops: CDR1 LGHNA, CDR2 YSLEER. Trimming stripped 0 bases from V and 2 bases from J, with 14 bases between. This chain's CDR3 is CASSQDAARLAYNEQFF. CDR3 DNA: TGCGCCAGCAGCCAAGATGCGGCGAGACTGGCCTACAATGAGCAGTTCTTC.

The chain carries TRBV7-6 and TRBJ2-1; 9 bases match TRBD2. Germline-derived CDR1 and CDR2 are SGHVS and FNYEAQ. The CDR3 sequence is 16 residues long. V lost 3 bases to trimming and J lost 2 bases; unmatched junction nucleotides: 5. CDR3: CASSFTLAGPYNEQFF. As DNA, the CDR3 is TGTGCCAGCAGCTTTACACTAGCGGGCCCCTACAATGAGCAGTTCTTC.

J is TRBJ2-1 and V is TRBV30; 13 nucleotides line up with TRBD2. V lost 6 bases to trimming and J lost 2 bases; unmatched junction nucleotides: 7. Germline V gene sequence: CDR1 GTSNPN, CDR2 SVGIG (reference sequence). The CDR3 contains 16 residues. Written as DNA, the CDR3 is TGTGCCTGTAGAGGACTAGCGGGAGAGGCCTACAATGAGCAGTTCTTC. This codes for CACRGLAGEAYNEQFF.

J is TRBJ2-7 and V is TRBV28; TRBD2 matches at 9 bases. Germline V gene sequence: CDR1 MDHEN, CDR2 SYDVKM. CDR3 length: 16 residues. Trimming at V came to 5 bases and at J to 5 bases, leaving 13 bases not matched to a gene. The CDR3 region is CASSAPGLAFTNEQYF. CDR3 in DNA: TGTGCCAGCAGTGCCCCGGGACTAGCTTTTACCAACGAGCAGTACTTC.

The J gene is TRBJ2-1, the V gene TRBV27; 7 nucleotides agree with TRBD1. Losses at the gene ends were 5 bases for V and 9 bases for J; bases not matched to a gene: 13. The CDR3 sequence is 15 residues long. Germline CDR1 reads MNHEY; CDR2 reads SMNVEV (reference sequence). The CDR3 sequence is CASSPSDRAPSEQFF. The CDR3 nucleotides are TGTGCCAGCAGTCCAAGTGACAGGGCGCCGAGTGAGCAGTTCTTC.

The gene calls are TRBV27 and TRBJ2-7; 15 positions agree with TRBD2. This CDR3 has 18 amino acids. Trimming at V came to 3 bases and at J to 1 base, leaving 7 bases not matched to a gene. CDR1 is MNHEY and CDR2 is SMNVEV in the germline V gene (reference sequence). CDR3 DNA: TGTGCCAGCAGTTTCTCCGGGACTAGCGGGAGGAGATCCTACGAGCAGTACTTC. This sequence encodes CASSFSGTSGRRSYEQYF.

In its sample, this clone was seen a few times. CDR3 residues: CASSGLDLATFF. The CDR3, as DNA: TGTGCCAGCAGTGGCCTGGACTTGGCGACTTTCTTT. The chain employs TRBV6-5 and TRBJ1-1, with no clear D. Germline V gives CDR1 MNHEY, CDR2 SVGAGI. With 5 bases removed from V and 12 bases from J, the gap between germline ends came to 16 bases. The CDR3 has 12 amino acids.

Here the CDR3 DNA reads TGTGCCAGCAGAACGGACAGGGATAATCGAAGGGGGAACACTGAAGCTTTCTTT. As protein: CASRTDRDNRRGNTEAFF. This rearrangement joins TRBV27 to TRBJ1-1; 8 bases line up with TRBD1. CDR3 length: 18 amino acids. V was pared by 6 bases and J by 1 base, with 16 bases of the junction left unmatched. Germline CDR1 is MNHEY and CDR2 is SMNVEV (reference sequence).

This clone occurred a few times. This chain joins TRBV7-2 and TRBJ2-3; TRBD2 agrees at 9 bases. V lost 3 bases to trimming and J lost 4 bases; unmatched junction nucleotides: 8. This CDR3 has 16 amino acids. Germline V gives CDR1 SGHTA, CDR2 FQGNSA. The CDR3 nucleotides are TGTGCCAGCAGCTTGATGGCTAGCGGGAACGCAGATACGCAGTATTTT. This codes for CASSLMASGNADTQYF. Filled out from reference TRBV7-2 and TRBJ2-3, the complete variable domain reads GAGVSQSPSNKVTEKGKDVELRCDPISGHTALYWYRQSLGQGLEFLIYFQGNSAPDKSGLPSDRFSAERTGGSVSTLTIQRTQQEDSAVYLCASSLMASGNADTQYFGPGTRLTVL.

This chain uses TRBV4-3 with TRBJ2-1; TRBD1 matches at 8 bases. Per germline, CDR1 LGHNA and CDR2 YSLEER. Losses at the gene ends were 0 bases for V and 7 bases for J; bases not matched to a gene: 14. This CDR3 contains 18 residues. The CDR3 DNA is TGCGCCAGCAGCCAAGATATCAGGGCAGGGGGCCTTGGAAATGAGCAGTTCTTC. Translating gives CASSQDIRAGGLGNEQFF.

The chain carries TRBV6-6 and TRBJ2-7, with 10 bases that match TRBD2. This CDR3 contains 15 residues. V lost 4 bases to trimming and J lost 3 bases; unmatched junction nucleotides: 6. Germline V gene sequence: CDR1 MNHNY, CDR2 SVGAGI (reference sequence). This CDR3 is CASSLSGRANYEQYF. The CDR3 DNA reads TGTGCCAGCAGTTTAAGCGGGAGGGCGAACTACGAGCAGTACTTC.

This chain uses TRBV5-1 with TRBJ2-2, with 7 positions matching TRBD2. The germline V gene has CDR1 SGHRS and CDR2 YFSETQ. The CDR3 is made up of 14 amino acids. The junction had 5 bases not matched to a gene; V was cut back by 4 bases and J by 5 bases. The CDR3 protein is CASSRTSETGELFF. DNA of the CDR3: TGCGCCAGCAGCCGTACTAGCGAGACCGGGGAGCTGTTTTTT.

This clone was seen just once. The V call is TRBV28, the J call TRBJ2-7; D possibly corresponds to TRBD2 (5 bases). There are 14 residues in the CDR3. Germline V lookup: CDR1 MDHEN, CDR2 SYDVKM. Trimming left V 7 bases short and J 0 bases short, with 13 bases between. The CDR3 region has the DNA TGTGCCAGCATATCGGGATGGGACTCCTACGAGCAGTACTTC. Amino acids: CASISGWDSYEQYF.

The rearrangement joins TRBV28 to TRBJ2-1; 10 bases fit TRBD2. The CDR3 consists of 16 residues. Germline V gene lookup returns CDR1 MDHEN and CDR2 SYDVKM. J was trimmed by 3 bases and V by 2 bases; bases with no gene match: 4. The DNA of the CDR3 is TGTGCCAGCAGTTTACCACTAGCGGGGAACTACAATGAGCAGTTCTTC. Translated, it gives CASSLPLAGNYNEQFF. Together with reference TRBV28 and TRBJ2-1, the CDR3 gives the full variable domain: DVKVTQSSRYLVKRTGEKVFLECVQDMDHENMFWYRQDPGLGLRLIYFSYDVKMKEKGDIPEGYSVSREKKERFSLILESASTNQTSMYLCASSLPLAGNYNEQFFGPGTRLTVL.

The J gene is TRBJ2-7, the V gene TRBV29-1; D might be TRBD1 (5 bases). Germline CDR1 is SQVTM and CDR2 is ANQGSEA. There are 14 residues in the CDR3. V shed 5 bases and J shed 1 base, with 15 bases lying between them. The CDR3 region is CSVYKAGSSYEQYF. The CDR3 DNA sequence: TGCAGCGTTTATAAGGCAGGGTCTTCCTACGAGCAGTACTTC.